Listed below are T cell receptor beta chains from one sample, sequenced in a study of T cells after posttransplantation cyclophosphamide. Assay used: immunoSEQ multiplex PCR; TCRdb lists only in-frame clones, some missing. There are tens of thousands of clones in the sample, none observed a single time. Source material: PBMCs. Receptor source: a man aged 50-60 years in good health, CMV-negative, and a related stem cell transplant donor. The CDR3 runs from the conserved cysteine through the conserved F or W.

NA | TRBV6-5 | CASSYTGESYEQYF
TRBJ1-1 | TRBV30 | CAWRTGEGTEAFF
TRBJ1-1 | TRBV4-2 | CASSQGQGVIGTEAFF
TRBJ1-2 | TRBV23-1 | CASSQGQDGTF
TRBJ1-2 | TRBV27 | CASSRTGTNYGYTF
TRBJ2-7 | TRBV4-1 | CASSPAGLPYEQYF
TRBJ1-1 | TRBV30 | CAWSGSQNTEAFF
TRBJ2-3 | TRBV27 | CASSSRTGLYTDTQYF
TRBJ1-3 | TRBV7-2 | CASSPSRGNTIYF
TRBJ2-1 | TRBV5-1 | CASSPGGRNEQFF
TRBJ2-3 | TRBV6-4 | CASSVTLYTDTQYF
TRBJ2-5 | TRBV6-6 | CASSYDRGQETQYF
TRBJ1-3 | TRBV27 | CASTQKAGTGNTIYF
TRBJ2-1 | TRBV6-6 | CASSYSLGGNEQFF
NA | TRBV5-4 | CASSIYRAPYEQYF
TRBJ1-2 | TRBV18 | CASSPSGGVYGYTF
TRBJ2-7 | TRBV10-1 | CASRPGLAGGLSSYEQYF
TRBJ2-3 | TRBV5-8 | CASSYLAGADTQYF
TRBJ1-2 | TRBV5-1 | CASSSGQGAYGYTF
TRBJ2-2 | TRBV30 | CAWTAPGSAGELFF
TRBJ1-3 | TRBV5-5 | CASSLTGGSGNTIYF
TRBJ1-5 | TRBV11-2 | CASSLDRGFSQPQHF
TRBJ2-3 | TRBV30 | CAWSPQGGTDTQYF